This TCR beta chain was recovered during a study of cytomegalovirus exposure and HLA in healthy donors. Turning to the study itself: The 120 validation repertoires, a later analysis reported, used the same platform as the approximately 730 repertoires from the first cohort. Study conclusions and caveats: Subsequent analysis revealed that first-cohort TCR clusters tended to co-occur in the 110 or so validation repertoires.

V was shortened by 0 bases and J by 5 bases, with 11 bases between the two germline ends. Germline-derived CDR1 and CDR2 are MNHEY and SMNVEV (reference sequence). The CDR3 is 14 residues long. Profiling relied on immunoSEQ multiplex PCR, and the TCRdb table lists in-frame clones only, not all of them. The sample has 260,000 or so clones; less than 95% are singletons. A word on this clone: The antigen is not known.

This TCR derives from a woman in her thirties in good health and CMV-seronegative. V gene TRBV27 combines with J gene TRBJ2-7, with TRBD2 as a possible D gene (7 bases). Specimen: PBMCs. The CDR3 spells CASSLSPGGDEQYF. Written as DNA, the CDR3 is TGTGCCAGCAGTTTATCCCCGGGGGGCGACGAGCAGTACTTC.